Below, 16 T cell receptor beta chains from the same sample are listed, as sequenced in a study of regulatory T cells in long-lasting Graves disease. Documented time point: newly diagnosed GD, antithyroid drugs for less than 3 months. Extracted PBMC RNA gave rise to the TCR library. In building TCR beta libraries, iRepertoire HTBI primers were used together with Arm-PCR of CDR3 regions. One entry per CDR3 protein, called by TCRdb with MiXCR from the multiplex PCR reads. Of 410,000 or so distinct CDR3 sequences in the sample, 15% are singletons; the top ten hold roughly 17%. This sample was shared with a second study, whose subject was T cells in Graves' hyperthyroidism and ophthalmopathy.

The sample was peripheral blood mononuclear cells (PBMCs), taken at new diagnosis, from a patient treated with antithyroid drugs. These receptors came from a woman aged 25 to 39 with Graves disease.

The CDR3 loop reads CASSLDGQHYEQYF. DNA of the CDR3: TGTGCCAGCAGCTTAGATGGACAGCACTACGAGCAGTACTTC. The genes are TRBV7-8 and TRBJ2-7, with D possibly matching TRBD1 (6 bases). This CDR3 region has 14 residues. Per germline, CDR1 SGHVS and CDR2 FQNEAQ. Trimming pared 1 base from V and 3 bases from J, leaving 10 bases between.

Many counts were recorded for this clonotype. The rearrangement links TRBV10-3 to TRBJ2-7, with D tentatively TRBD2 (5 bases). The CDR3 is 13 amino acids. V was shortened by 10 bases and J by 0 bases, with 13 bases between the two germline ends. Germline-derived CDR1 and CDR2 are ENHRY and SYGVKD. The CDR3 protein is CATKDSSSYEQYF. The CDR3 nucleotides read TGTGCCACCAAGGACTCGAGCTCCTACGAGCAGTACTTC.

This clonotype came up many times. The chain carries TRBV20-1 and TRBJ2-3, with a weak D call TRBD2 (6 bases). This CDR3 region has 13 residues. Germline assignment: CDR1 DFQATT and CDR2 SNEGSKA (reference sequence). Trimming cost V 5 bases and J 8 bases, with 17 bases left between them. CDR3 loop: CSALSGGLSTQYF. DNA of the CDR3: TGCAGTGCTCTTAGCGGCGGACTTAGTACGCAGTATTTT.

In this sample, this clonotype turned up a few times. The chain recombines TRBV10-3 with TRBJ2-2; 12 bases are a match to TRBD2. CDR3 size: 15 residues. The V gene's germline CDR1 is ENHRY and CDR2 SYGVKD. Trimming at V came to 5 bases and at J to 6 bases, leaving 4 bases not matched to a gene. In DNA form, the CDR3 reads TGTGCCATCAGTTCGACTAGCGGGAGATCCGGGGAGCTGTTTTTT. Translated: CAISSTSGRSGELFF.

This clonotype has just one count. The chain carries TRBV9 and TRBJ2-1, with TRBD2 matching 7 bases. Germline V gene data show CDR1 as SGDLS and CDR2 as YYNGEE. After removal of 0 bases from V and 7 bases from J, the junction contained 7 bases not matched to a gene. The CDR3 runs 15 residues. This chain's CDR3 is CASSVVGGSRNEQFF. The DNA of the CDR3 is TGTGCCAGCAGCGTAGTCGGCGGGAGTAGGAATGAGCAGTTCTTC.

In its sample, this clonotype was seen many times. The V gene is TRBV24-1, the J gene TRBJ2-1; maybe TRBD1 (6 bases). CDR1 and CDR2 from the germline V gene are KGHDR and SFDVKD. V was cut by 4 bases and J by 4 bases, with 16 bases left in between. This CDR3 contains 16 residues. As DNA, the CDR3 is TGTGCCACCAGTGACCCGGGACACAACCAGTACAATGAGCAGTTCTTC. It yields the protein CATSDPGHNQYNEQFF.

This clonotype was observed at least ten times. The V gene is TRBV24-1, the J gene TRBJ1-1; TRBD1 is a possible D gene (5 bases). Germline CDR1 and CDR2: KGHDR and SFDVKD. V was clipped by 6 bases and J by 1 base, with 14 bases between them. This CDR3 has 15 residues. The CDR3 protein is CATSSNRLPNTEAFF. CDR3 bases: TGTGCCACCAGTAGTAACAGGCTACCGAACACTGAAGCTTTCTTT.

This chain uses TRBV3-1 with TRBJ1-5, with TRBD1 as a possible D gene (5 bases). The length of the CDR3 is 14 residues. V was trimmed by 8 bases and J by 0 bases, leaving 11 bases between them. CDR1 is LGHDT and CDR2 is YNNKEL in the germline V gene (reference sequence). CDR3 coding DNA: TGTGCCAGCGGAGACAGACATAGCAATCAGCCCCAGCATTTT. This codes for CASGDRHSNQPQHF.

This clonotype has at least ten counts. CDR3 DNA sequence: TGCAGTGCTAGAGATCATCCCCGACAGGGGGCAGGGACTGAAGCTTTCTTT. Encoded protein: CSARDHPRQGAGTEAFF. The genes are TRBV20-1 and TRBJ1-1; 10 bases line up with TRBD1. The CDR3 consists of 17 residues. The germline V gene encodes CDR1 DFQATT and CDR2 SNEGSKA (reference sequence). V was pared by 0 bases and J by 5 bases, with 12 bases of the junction left unmatched.

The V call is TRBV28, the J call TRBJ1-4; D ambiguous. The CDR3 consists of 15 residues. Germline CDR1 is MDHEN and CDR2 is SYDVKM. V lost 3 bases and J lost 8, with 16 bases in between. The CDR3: CASSLRASGGEKLFF. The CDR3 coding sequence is TGTGCCAGCAGTTTGAGGGCCTCGGGAGGGGAAAAACTGTTTTTT.

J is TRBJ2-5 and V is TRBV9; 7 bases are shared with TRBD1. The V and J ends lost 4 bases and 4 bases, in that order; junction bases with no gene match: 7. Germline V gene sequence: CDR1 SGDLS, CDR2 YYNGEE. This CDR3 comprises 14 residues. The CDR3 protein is CASSSSGTVETQYF. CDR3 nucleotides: TGTGCCAGCAGCTCCTCGGGGACAGTAGAGACCCAGTACTTC.

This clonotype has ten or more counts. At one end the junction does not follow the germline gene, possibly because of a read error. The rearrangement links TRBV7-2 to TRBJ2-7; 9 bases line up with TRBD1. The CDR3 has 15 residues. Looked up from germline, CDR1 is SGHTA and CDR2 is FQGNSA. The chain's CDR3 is CASSQFPGQGYEQYF. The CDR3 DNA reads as TGCGCCAGCAGCCAATTTCCGGGACAGGGCTACGAGCAGTACTTC.

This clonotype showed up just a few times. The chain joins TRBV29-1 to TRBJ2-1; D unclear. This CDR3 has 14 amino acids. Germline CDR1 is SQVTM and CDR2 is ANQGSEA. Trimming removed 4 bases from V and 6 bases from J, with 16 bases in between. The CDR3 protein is CSVVIGPTGNEQFF. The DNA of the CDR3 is TGCAGCGTTGTAATAGGACCCACGGGCAATGAGCAGTTCTTC.

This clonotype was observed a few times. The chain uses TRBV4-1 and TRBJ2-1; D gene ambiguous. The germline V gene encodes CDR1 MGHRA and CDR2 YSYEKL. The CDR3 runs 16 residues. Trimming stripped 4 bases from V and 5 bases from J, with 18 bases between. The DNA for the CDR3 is TGCGCCAGCAGCCGGACCTCGGAACTACGAGACAATGAGCAGTTCTTC. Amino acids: CASSRTSELRDNEQFF.

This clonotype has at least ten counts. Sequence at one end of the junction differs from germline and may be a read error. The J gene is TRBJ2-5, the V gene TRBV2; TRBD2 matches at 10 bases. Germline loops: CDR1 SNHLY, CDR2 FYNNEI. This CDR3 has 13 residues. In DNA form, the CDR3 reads TGTGCCAGCAGTGAAGCTAGCGGGGGGAGGGCGTTCTTC. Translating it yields CASSEASGGRAFF.

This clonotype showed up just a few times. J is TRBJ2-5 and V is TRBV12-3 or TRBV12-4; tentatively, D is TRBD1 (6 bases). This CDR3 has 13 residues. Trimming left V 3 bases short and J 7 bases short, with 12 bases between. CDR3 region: CASSFAGDGTQYF. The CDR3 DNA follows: TGTGCCAGCAGTTTCGCAGGGGATGGGACCCAGTACTTC.